The 2 T cell receptor beta chains below come from one sample, sequenced in a study of T cells in Graves' hyperthyroidism and ophthalmopathy. RNA transcripts yielded amplified TCR beta CDR3 regions. The HTBI primer set drove a first-round RT-PCR of the TCR CDR3. TCRdb analysed the multiplex PCR reads with MiXCR anew, one entry per CDR3 protein. The sample includes 660,000 or so distinct CDR3 sequences, around 20% of them seen just once. Sequencing was done on a sample of blood. The source of these receptors is a man aged 30 to 39 with Graves' ophthalmopathy.

This clonotype was detected ten times or more. The chain combines TRBV5-1 with TRBJ2-7, with 12 bases fitting TRBD2. Germline CDR1 reads SGHRS; CDR2 reads YFSETQ. J gave up 5 bases and V 2 bases, and 2 bases lay outside the gene matches. This CDR3 is built from 14 residues. Here the CDR3 reads CASSFRLAGDEQYF. CDR3 bases: TGCGCCAGCAGCTTTCGACTAGCGGGAGACGAGCAGTACTTC.

At least ten counts were recorded for this clonotype. This sequence joins TRBV7-8 and TRBJ2-7, with 8 bases that match TRBD1. CDR1 SGHVS and CDR2 FQNEAQ come from the germline V gene. The CDR3 loop spans 14 amino acids. The V segment lost 5 bases and the J segment 7 bases; nucleotides outside the gene matches: 10. The CDR3 nucleotides read TGTGCCAGCAGCAGGACAGGGACCATTGGGGAGCAGTACTTC. Its translation is CASSRTGTIGEQYF.